The T cell receptor (beta chain) under discussion was sequenced for a study of cytotoxic CD8 clonotypes in ibrutinib-treated CLL. Study conclusions and caveats: T-cell clonality at baseline went above that of age-matched healthy donors and rose and fell with circulating CD8+ T-cell counts.

The table came from immunoSEQ multiplex PCR; TCRdb's copy has only in-frame clones and leaves some out. The sample contains approximately 170,000 clones, around nine tenths of which appear only once. Remarks on this clone: Its antigen is still unknown.

Germline assignment: CDR1 SGHRS and CDR2 YFSETQ. The CDR3 runs to 14 residues. Trimming cost V 3 bases and J 3 bases; bases outside gene matches: 5. This TCR was sampled from a human donor with chronic lymphocytic leukemia. The sample was PBMCs, taken at disease progression, from a patient treated with ibrutinib. The chain recombines TRBV5-1 with TRBJ1-1; 7 nucleotides agree with TRBD1. This CDR3 reads CASSWKGADTEAFF. The CDR3 DNA is TGCGCCAGCAGCTGGAAGGGGGCGGACACTGAAGCTTTCTTT.